The rows below give T cell receptor beta chains drawn from one sample of a study of blood T cells in healthy people across ages. In TCRdb, the 5' RACE reads were re-called with MiXCR into one record per CDR3 protein. The sample has 1.4 million to 1.5 million distinct CDR3 sequences, around 42% seen once. Sequenced input: blood. These receptors all stem from a woman under 30 in good health. The CDR3 runs from the conserved cysteine through the conserved F or W. A D gene is named only where the DNA matches it firmly. Only part of the rows carry a size: once, few, many, or a class if the clone is expanded.

V,J,size,D,CDR3,DNA
TRBV6-4,TRBJ2-7,NA,NA,CASSDFNSAYEQYF,TGTGCCAGCAGTGACTTTAATAGCGCCTACGAGCAGTACTTC
TRBV6-1,TRBJ2-3,NA,NA,CASSEVFRKGQYF,TGTGCCAGCAGTGAAGTGTTCAGGAAAGGGCAGTATTTT
TRBV7-9,TRBJ2-3,NA,TRBD2,CASSLEAGVATDTQYF,TGTGCCAGCAGCCTCGAAGCGGGAGTCGCAACAGATACGCAGTATTTT
TRBV12-3/TRBV12-4,TRBJ1-5,few,TRBD1,CASSRTGDGNQPQHF,TGTGCCAGCAGCAGGACAGGGGACGGGAATCAGCCCCAGCATTTT
TRBV3-1,TRBJ2-1,few,NA,CASSQGAGAASFF,TGTGCCAGCAGCCAAGGCGCGGGGGCCGCGTCGTTCTTC
TRBV5-5,TRBJ2-5,NA,TRBD2,CASSTLAGAQETQYF,TGTGCCAGCAGCACTCTAGCGGGGGCCCAAGAGACCCAGTACTTC
TRBV29-1,TRBJ2-7,NA,TRBD2,CSVGRGGYPTYNEQYF,TGCAGCGTTGGGCGGGGGGGATACCCGACCTACAATGAGCAGTACTTC
TRBV7-9,TRBJ2-6,NA,NA,CASREPGSGANVLTF,TGTGCCAGCAGAGAACCAGGCTCTGGGGCCAACGTCCTGACTTTC
TRBV20-1,TRBJ2-7,few,NA,CSALEPGLAEQYF,TGCAGTGCTCTGGAGCCAGGGTTAGCCGAGCAGTACTTC
TRBV12-3/TRBV12-4,TRBJ1-1,NA,NA,CASRAGTSNTEAFF,TGTGCCAGCAGGGCCGGGACATCGAACACTGAAGCTTTCTTT